This TCR beta chain was identified during a study of OX40 agonist ivuxolimab in advanced cancers. The repertoire was sequenced with immunoSEQ multiplex PCR; TCRdb's copy has only in-frame clones and lacks some. In the table there are about 76,000 clones, about 85% of which are singletons. Baseline was the first blood sampling point, followed by cycle 4 day 1 and cycle 7 day 1. CDR3 length: 14 amino acids. Germline V gene sequence: CDR1 KGHSH, CDR2 LQKENI. V lost 3 bases to trimming and J lost 5 bases, with 14 bases between them. This clonotype originated in an adult with an advanced solid tumor such as melanoma, head and neck, liver or kidney cancer. The chain couples TRBV18 to TRBJ2-7; D is undetermined. The specimen comprised CD4+ or CD8+ T cells sorted from blood, sampled in a trial of the OX40 agonist ivuxolimab. The CDR3 DNA sequence: TGTGCCAGCTCACCTTTCGGTAAATCTGACGAGCAGTACTTC. Its protein is CASSPFGKSDEQYF.